This T cell receptor (beta chain) was observed in a study of human T cells and chemical hapten exposure. Study overall: An approximately 2 cm by approximately 2 cm inner upper arm patch received 2% DPC for sensitization. The cohort included alopecia areata under or over 50% scalp, totalis and universalis. General study points: After DPC sensitization, TCRs above 1 in 1000 frequency showed no change.

Between the trimmed V and J ends, which lost 5 bases and 3 bases, there was a span of 9 bases. Germline assignment: CDR1 SGHNT and CDR2 YYREEE (reference sequence). This CDR3 has 14 residues. Note on this clonotype: The antigen is undetermined.

Time point reported: patch test 1, 2 weeks after DPC sensitization. Treatment in this sample: therapeutic diphenylcyclopropenone sensitization with weekly scalp DPC. Via MiXCR, TCRdb re-called the RACE reads, giving one row per CDR3 protein. The sample holds more than 90,000 distinct CDR3 sequences, roughly a tenth seen once. This chain uses TRBV5-4 with TRBJ1-6, with D possibly being TRBD1 (5 bases). The source material was whole blood, sampled in connection with sensitization to the hapten diphenylcyclopropenone (DPC). This TCR was sampled from a man between 35 and 55 years old with alopecia areata. Some clones in this sample may be carry-over from other donors' samples. The CDR3 loop is CASSPDSYNSPLHF. The CDR3 DNA reads TGTGCCAGCAGTCCAGACAGCTATAATTCACCCCTCCACTTT.